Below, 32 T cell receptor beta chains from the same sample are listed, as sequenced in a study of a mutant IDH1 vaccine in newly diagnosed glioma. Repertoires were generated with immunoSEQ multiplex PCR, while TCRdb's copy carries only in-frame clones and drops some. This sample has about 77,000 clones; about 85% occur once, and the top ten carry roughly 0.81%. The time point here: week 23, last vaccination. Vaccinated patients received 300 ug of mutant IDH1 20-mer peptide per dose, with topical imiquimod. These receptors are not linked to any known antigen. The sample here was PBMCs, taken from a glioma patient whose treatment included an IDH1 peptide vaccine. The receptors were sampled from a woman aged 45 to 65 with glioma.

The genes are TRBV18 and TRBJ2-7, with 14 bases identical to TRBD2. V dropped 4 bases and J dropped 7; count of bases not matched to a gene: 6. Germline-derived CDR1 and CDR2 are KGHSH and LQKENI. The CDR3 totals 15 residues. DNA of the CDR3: TGTGCCAGCTCACAAGGGACTAGCGGGAGAGGTGAGCAGTACTTC. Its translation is CASSQGTSGRGEQYF.

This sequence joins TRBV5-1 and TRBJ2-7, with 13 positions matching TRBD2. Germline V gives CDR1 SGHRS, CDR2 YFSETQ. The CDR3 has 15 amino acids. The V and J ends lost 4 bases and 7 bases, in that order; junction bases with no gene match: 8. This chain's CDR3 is CASSSSGTSGEEQYF. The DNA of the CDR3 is TGCGCCAGCAGCAGCTCCGGGACTAGCGGGGAGGAGCAGTACTTC.

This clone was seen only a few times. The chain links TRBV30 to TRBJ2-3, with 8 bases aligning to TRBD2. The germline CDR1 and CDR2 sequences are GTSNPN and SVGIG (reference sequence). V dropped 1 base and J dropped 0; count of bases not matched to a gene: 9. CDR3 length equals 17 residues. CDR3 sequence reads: CAWSGRVAGSSTDTQYF. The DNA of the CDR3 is TGTGCCTGGAGTGGTAGGGTAGCGGGGTCTAGCACAGATACGCAGTATTTT.

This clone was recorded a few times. The CDR3 bases are TGCAGCGTCGGGCAGGACTTGAACACTGAAGCTTTCTTT. This codes for CSVGQDLNTEAFF. This chain connects TRBV29-1 to TRBJ1-1, with D uncertain. Deletions cut 6 bases from V and 0 bases from J, with 11 bases between. The CDR3 is 13 amino acids. Germline CDR1 and CDR2: SQVTM and ANQGSEA.

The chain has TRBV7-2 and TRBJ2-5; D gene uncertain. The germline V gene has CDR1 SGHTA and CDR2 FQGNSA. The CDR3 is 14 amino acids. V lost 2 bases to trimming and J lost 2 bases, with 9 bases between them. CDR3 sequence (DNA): TGTGCCAGCAGCTTAAAGGCCCGGCAAGAGACCCAGTACTTC. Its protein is CASSLKARQETQYF. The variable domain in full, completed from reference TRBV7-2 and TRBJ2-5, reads GAGVSQSPSNKVTEKGKDVELRCDPISGHTALYWYRQSLGQGLEFLIYFQGNSAPDKSGLPSDRFSAERTGGSVSTLTIQRTQQEDSAVYLCASSLKARQETQYFGPGTRLLVL.

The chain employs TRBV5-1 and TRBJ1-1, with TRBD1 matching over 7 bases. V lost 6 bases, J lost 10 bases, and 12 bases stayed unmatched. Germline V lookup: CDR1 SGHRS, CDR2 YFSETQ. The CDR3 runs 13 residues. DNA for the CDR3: TGCGCCAGCAAGCAACAGGGGTTAGGAGGAGCTTTCTTT. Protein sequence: CASKQQGLGGAFF.

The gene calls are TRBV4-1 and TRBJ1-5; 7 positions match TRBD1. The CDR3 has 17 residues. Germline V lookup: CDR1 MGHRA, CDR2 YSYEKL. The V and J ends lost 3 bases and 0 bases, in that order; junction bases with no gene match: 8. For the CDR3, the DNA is TGCGCCAGCAGCCAGGACAGAACAGGGGTTAGCAATCAGCCCCAGCATTTT. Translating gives CASSQDRTGVSNQPQHF.

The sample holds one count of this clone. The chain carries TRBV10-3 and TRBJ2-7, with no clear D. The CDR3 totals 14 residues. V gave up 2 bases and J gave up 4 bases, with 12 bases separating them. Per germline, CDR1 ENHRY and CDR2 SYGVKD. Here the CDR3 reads CAISENPGPYEQYF. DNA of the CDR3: TGTGCCATCAGTGAGAACCCCGGCCCTTACGAGCAGTACTTC.

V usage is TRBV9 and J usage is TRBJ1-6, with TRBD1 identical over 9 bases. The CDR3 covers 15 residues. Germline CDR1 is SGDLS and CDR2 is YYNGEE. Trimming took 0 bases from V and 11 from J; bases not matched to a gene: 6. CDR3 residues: CASSVETGGLAPLHF. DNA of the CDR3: TGTGCCAGCAGCGTAGAGACAGGGGGATTGGCACCCCTCCACTTT. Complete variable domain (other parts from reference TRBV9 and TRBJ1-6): DSGVTQTPKHLITATGQRVTLRCSPRSGDLSVYWYQQSLDQGLQFLIQYYNGEERAKGNILERFSAQQFPDLHSELNLSSLELGDSALYFCASSVETGGLAPLHFGNGTRLTVT.

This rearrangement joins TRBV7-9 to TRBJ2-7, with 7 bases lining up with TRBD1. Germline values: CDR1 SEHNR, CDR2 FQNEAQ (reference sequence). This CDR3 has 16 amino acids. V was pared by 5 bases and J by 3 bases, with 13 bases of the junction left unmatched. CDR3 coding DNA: TGTGCCAGCAGCCCCCGGCCGGGACAGACGAGCTACGAGCAGTACTTC. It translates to CASSPRPGQTSYEQYF. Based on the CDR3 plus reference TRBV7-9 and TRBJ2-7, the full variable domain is DTGVSQNPRHKITKRGQNVTFRCDPISEHNRLYWYRQTLGQGPEFLTYFQNEAQLEKSRLLSDRFSAERPKGSFSTLEIQRTEQGDSAMYLCASSPRPGQTSYEQYFGPGTRLTVT.

CDR3 in DNA: TGCGCCAGCAGCTTGGGACAGGGAGCCGAGCAGTACTTC. This sequence encodes CASSLGQGAEQYF. The gene calls are TRBV5-1 and TRBJ2-5; 7 bases map to TRBD1. The J call may be in error: the DNA end matches TRBJ2-7 better. The CDR3 totals 13 residues. Looked up from germline, CDR1 is SGHRS and CDR2 is YFSETQ.

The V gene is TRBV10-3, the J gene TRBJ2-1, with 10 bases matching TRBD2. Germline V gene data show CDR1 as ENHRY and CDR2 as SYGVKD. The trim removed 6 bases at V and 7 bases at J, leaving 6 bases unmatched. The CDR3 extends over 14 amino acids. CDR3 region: CAIRGPSGGNEQFF. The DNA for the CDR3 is TGTGCCATCAGGGGGCCTAGCGGGGGAAATGAGCAGTTCTTC.

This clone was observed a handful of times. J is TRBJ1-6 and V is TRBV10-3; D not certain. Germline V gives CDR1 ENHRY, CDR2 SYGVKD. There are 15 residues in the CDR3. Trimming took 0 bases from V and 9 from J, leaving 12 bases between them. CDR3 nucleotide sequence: TGTGCCATCAGTGAGTCGACGGCTGGGATTTCACCCCTCCACTTT. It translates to CAISESTAGISPLHF.

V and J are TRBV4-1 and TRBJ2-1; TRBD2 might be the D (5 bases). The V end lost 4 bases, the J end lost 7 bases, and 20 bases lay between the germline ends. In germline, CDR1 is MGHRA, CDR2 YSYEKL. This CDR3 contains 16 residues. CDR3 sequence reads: CASSRERFAGRNEQFF. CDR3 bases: TGCGCCAGCAGCCGGGAGAGATTTGCGGGTAGGAATGAGCAGTTCTTC.

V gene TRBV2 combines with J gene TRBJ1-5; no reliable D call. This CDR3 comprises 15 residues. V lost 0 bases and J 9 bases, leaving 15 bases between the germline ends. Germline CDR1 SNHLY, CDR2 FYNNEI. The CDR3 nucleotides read TGTGCCAGCAGTGAAGCAGAAGGGAGGCGGGGGCCCCAGCATTTT. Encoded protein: CASSEAEGRRGPQHF. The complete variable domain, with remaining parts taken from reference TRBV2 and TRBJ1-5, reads EPEVTQTPSHQVTQMGQEVILRCVPISNHLYFYWYRQILGQKVEFLVSFYNNEISEKSEIFDDQFSVERPDGSNFTLKIRSTKLEDSAMYFCASSEAEGRRGPQHFGDGTRLSIL.

The CDR3 DNA sequence: TGTGCCAGCAGAACCCCCGGGGGGCTAGAGACCCAGTACTTC. Translated: CASRTPGGLETQYF. This chain connects TRBV6-5 to TRBJ2-5; TRBD2 is a possible D gene (7 bases). The V gene lost 6 bases and the J gene lost 4 bases, with 15 bases spanning the gap. From germline, CDR1 is MNHEY and CDR2 SVGAGI. CDR3 length equals 14 residues.

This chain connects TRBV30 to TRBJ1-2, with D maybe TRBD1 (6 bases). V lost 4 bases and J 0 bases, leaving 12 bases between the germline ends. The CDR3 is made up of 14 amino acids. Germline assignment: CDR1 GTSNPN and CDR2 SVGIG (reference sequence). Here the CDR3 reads CAWNRGGPNYGYTF. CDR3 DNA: TGTGCCTGGAACCGCGGGGGCCCTAACTATGGCTACACCTTC.

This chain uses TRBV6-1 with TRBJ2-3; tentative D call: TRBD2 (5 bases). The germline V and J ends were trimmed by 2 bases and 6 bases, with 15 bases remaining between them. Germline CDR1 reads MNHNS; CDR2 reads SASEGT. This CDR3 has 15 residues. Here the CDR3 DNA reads TGTGCCAGCAGTGAACGGATGCACCGCGGGGATACGCAGTATTTT. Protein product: CASSERMHRGDTQYF.

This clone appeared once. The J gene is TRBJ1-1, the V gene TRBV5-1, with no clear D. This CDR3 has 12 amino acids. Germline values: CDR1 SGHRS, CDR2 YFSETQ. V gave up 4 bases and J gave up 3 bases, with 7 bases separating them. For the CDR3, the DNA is TGCGCCAGCAGCCGCCCGGACACTGAAGCTTTCTTT. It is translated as CASSRPDTEAFF.

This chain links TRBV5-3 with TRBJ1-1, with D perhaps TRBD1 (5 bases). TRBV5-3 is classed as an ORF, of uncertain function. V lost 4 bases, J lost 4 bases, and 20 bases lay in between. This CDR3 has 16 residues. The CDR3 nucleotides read TGTGCCAGAAGCGGGACCGGGACTCTCGAGGGCACTGAAGCTTTCTTT. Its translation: CARSGTGTLEGTEAFF.

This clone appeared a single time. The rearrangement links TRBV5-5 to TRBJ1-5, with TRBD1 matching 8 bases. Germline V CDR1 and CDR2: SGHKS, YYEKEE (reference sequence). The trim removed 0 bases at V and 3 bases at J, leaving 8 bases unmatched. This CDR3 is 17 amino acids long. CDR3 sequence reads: CASSLAVRGQVNQPQHF. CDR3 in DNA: TGTGCCAGCAGCTTGGCCGTCAGGGGGCAGGTCAATCAGCCCCAGCATTTT.

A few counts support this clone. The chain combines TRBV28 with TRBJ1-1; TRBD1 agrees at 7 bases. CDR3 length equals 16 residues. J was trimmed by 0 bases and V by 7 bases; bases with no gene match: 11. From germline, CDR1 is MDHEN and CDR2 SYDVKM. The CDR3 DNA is TGTGCCAGCACCGCAGGGGACAGCCAAGTGAACACTGAAGCTTTCTTT. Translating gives CASTAGDSQVNTEAFF. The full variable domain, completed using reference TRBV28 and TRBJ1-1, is DVKVTQSSRYLVKRTGEKVFLECVQDMDHENMFWYRQDPGLGLRLIYFSYDVKMKEKGDIPEGYSVSREKKERFSLILESASTNQTSMYLCASTAGDSQVNTEAFFGQGTRLTVV.

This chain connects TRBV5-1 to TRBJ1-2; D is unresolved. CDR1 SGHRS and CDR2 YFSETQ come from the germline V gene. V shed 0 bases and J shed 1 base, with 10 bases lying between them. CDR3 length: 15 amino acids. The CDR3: CASSLVFGDNYGYTF. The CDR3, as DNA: TGCGCCAGCAGCTTGGTTTTCGGGGATAACTATGGCTACACCTTC.

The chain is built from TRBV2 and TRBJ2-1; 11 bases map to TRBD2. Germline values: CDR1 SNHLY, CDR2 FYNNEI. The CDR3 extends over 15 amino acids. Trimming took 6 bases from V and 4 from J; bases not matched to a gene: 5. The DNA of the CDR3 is TGTGCCAGCAGCCTAGCGGGGGGAATATACAATGAGCAGTTCTTC. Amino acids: CASSLAGGIYNEQFF.

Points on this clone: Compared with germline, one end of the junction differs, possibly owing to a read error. The chain's CDR3 is CAISEGQGQDEQCF. In DNA form, the CDR3 reads TGTGCCATCAGTGAAGGGCAGGGACAGGACGAGCAGTGCTTC. The rearrangement joins TRBV10-3 to TRBJ2-7; 8 bases map to TRBD1. The CDR3 spans 14 residues. The germline gives CDR1 ENHRY, CDR2 SYGVKD.

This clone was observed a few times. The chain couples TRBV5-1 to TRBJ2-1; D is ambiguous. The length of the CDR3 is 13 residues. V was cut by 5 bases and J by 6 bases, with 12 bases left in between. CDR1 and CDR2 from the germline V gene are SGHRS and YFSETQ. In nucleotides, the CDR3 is TGCGCCAGCAGGACCGACCTTTTCAATGAGCAGTTCTTC. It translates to CASRTDLFNEQFF.

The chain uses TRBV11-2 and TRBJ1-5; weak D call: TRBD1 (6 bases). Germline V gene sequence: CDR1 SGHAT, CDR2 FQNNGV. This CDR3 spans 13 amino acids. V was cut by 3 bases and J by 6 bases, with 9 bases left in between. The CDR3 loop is CASSFQGSQPQHF. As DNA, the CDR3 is TGTGCCAGCAGCTTCCAGGGGAGTCAGCCCCAGCATTTT.

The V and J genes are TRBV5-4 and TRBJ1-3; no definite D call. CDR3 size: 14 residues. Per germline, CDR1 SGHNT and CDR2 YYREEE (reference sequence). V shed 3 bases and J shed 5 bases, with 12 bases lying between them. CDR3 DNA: TGTGCCAGCAGCTCCTTCGGTCAGAGAAACACCATATATTTT. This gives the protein CASSSFGQRNTIYF.

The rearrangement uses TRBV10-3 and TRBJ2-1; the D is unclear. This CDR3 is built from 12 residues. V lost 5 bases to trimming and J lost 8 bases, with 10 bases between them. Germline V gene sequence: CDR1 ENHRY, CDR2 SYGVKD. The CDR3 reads CAISPRSHEQFF. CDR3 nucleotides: TGTGCCATCAGTCCACGGAGTCATGAGCAGTTCTTC.

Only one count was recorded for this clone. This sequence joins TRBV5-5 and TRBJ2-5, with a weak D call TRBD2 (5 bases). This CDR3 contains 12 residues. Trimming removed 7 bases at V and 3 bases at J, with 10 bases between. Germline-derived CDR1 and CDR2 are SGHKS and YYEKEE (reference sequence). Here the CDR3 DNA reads TGTGCCAGCGGCGGACTCAAAGAGACCCAGTACTTC. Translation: CASGGLKETQYF.

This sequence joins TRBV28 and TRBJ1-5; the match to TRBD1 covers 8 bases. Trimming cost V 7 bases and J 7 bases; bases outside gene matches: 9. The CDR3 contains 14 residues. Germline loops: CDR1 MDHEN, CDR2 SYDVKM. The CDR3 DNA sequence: TGTGCCAGCAACCACGGACAGGGAAGACAGCCCCAGCATTTT. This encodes CASNHGQGRQPQHF.

CDR3 DNA: TGTGCCAGTAGTTCATGGACAGGGAGCTCCTACAATGAGCAGTTCTTC. Translation gives CASSSWTGSSYNEQFF. The rearrangement joins TRBV19 to TRBJ2-1; 8 bases line up with TRBD1. V was clipped by 5 bases and J by 0 bases; unmatched bases: 6. Germline V gene sequence: CDR1 LNHDA, CDR2 SQIVND (reference sequence). This CDR3 is built from 16 residues.